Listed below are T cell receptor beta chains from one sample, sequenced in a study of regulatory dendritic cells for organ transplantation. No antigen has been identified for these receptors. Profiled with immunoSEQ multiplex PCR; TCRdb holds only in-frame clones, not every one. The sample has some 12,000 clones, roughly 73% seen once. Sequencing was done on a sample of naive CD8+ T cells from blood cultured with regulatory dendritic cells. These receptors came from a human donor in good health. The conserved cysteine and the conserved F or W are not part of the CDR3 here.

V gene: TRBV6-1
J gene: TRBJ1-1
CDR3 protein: ASSEKLQGGMSEAF

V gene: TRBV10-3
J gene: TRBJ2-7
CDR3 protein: AIMGQGASEQY

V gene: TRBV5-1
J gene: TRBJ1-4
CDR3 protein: ASSFEMGSGSGLF

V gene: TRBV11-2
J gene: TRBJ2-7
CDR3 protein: ASSFRDRGPYEQY

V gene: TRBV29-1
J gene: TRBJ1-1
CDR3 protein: SVVRRGTEAF

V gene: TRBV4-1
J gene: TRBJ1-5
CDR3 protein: ASSLGGGYNQPQH

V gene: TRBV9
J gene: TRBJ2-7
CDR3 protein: VSSAGQGSSEQY

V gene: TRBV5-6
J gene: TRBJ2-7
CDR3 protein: ASSFQGRAYEQY

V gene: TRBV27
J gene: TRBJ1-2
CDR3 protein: ASSFTGGYGYT

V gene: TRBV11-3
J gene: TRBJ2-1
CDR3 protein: ASSFEAGAPVGEQF

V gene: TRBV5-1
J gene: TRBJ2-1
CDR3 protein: ASRPELAGVGNEQF

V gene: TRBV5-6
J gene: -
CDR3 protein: ASTPDRGKRYEQY

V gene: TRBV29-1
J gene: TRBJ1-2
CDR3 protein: SVYLEYGYT

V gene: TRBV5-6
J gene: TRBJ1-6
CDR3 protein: ASSRADGQGKNSPLH

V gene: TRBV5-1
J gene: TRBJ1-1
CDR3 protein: ASSPAIGGSGDTEAF

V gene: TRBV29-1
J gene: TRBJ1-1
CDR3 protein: SVTGTLNTEAF

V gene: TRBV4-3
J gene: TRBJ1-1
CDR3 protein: ASSGDTWNTEAF

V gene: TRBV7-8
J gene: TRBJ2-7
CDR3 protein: ASSFGRVEQY

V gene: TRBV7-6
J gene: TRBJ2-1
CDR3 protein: ASSTTVEDEQF

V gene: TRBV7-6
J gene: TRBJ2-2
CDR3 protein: ASSFSPTGGDTGELF

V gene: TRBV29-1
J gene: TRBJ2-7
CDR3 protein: SVDSWGETY

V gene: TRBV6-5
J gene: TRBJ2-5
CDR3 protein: ASRPGQRDTETQY

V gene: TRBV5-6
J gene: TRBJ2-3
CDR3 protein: ASSAGQGSQY

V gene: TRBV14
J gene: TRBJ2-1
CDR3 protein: ASSQAVLAGSHNEQF

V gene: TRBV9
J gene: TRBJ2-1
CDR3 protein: ASSVGAGQSYNEQF

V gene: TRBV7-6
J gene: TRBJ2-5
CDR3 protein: ASSRSVWETQY

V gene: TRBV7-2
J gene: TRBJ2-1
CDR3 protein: ASSASSGGPPGHEQF

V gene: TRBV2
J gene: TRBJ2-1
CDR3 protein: ASRDRVNEQF

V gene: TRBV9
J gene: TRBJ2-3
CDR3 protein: ASSVSFGGLSSTDTQY

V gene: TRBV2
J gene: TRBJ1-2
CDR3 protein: ASSITGAGYGYT

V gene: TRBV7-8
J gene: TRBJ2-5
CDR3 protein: ASSARREGQETQY

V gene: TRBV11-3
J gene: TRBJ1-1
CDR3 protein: ASSVEGAQTEAF

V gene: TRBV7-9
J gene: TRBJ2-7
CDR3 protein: ASSSLQGSFDEQY

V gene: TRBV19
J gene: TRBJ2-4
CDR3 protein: ASSMGQVPLGKNIQY

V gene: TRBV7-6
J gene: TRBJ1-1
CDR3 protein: ASSFGTYGVEAF

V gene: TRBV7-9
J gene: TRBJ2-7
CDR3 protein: ASSWGTVTYEQY

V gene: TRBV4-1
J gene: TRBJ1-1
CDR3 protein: ASRLTGNTEAF